The 27 T cell receptor beta chains presented below share a single source sample, sequenced in a study of radiation and T cells in renal cell carcinoma. The time point denotes: blood 2 weeks post-SBRT. Indicated treatment: 15 Gy SBRT to primary tumor, nephrectomy 4 weeks later. Generated by immunoSEQ multiplex PCR, the TCRdb table keeps only in-frame clones and is missing some. The data show about 120,000 clones, approximately 85% seen once. This sample comprised blood, obtained from a patient whose treatment included radiotherapy and nephrectomy. These receptors were obtained from a man aged 45-65 years with renal cell carcinoma.

The chain employs TRBV7-9 and TRBJ1-1; D is possibly TRBD1 (5 bases). The CDR3 is 15 amino acids. Germline V gives CDR1 SEHNR, CDR2 FQNEAQ (reference sequence). V was shortened by 3 bases and J by 0 bases, with 11 bases between the two germline ends. CDR3 protein: CASSFNRGVNTEAFF. DNA for the CDR3: TGTGCCAGCAGCTTTAATCGGGGCGTGAACACTGAAGCTTTCTTT.

The count of this clone is one. J is TRBJ2-1 and V is TRBV2; D ambiguous. CDR3 length: 10 residues. Looked up from germline, CDR1 is SNHLY and CDR2 is FYNNEI. The V and J ends lost 10 bases and 5 bases respectively, with 6 bases between them. CDR3 protein: CAISNNEQFF. The CDR3 region has the DNA TGTGCCATCTCAAACAATGAGCAGTTCTTC.

As for this clone: No DNA is shown, since the ends of the CDR3 on it are uncertain; the CDR3 is the one TCRdb lists. The J gene is TRBJ2-3, the V gene TRBV5-4. The germline CDR1 and CDR2 sequences are SGHNT and YYREEE (reference sequence). Both ends counted, the CDR3 spans 14 residues. CDR3 amino acids: CASSSSGATDTQYF.

This clone was seen repeatedly, ten times or more. The chain uses TRBV7-3 and TRBJ2-1; 10 bases are a match to TRBD1. Germline values: CDR1 SGHTA, CDR2 FQGTGA. The CDR3 contains 14 residues. Losses at the gene ends were 1 base for V and 10 bases for J; bases not matched to a gene: 4. The CDR3 region has the DNA TGTGCCAGCAGCTTAAGTGGACAGGGGGAGGAGCAGTTCTTC. Translation gives CASSLSGQGEEQFF.

The genes are TRBV4-2 and TRBJ2-3, with a possible D match to TRBD2 (6 bases). Trimming shortened V by 4 bases and J by 6 bases, and 20 bases separated the two germline ends. Germline lookup yields CDR1 LGHNA and CDR2 YNFKEQ. This CDR3 is built from 16 residues. In nucleotides, the CDR3 is TGTGCCAGCAGCCTCTTGACTAGGTACGGCCCCGATACGCAGTATTTT. Residues: CASSLLTRYGPDTQYF.

CDR3 in amino acids: CASSLGDRGQTNYGYTF. The DNA for the CDR3 is TGTGCCAGCAGCTTGGGGGACAGGGGGCAAACTAACTATGGCTACACCTTC. This chain links TRBV5-4 with TRBJ1-2; 12 bases fit TRBD1. With 0 bases clipped from V and 0 bases from J, the junction kept 3 bases outside the gene matches. The CDR3 runs 17 residues. Per germline, CDR1 SGHNT and CDR2 YYREEE (reference sequence). The full variable domain, in which reference TRBV5-4 and TRBJ1-2 provide the parts outside the CDR3, is ETGVTQSPTHLIKTRGQQVTLRCSSQSGHNTVSWYQQALGQGPQFIFQYYREEENGRGNFPPRFSGLQFPNYSSELNVNALELDDSALYLCASSLGDRGQTNYGYTFGSGTRLTVV.

V is TRBV28 and J is TRBJ2-1; D call uncertain. The CDR3 consists of 18 residues. Germline CDR1 is MDHEN and CDR2 is SYDVKM. V gave up 6 bases and J gave up 0 bases, with 21 bases separating them. CDR3 nucleotide sequence: TGTGCCAGCAGCACCCTAATCTTGACGGGTAGCTCCTACAATGAGCAGTTCTTC. Protein sequence: CASSTLILTGSSYNEQFF. The complete variable domain, with remaining parts taken from reference TRBV28 and TRBJ2-1, reads DVKVTQSSRYLVKRTGEKVFLECVQDMDHENMFWYRQDPGLGLRLIYFSYDVKMKEKGDIPEGYSVSREKKERFSLILESASTNQTSMYLCASSTLILTGSSYNEQFFGPGTRLTVL.

This chain links TRBV4-3 with TRBJ1-2; possible D gene TRBD1, 5 bases. Germline CDR1 reads LGHNA; CDR2 reads YSLEER. V lost 4 bases and J lost 8, with 17 bases in between. The CDR3 spans 14 residues. The CDR3 sequence: CASSRRGRGQGYTF. CDR3 bases: TGCGCCAGCAGCCGGCGAGGTAGGGGTCAAGGCTACACCTTC.

The chain carries TRBV5-4 and TRBJ1-2; maybe TRBD1 (5 bases). Trimming took 4 bases from V and 4 from J, leaving 17 bases between them. The CDR3 covers 15 residues. Germline V gives CDR1 SGHNT, CDR2 YYREEE (reference sequence). The CDR3 protein is CASSAGLGEPYGYTF. CDR3 bases: TGTGCCAGCAGCGCCGGTCTGGGGGAACCCTATGGCTACACCTTC.

In regard to this clone: At one of its ends the junction is not consistent with the germline gene, which may arise from a read error. The chain links TRBV7-7 to TRBJ2-2; D is possibly TRBD2 (6 bases). The CDR3 is 13 residues long. The V gene's germline CDR1 is SSHAT and CDR2 FNYEAQ (reference sequence). For the CDR3, the DNA is TGTGCTAGCAGCCGGGGGAGCACCGGGGAGCTGTTTTTT. It encodes CASSRGSTGELFF.

V usage is TRBV2 and J usage is TRBJ2-2; D gene unclear. Germline V gives CDR1 SNHLY, CDR2 FYNNEI. This CDR3 region has 14 residues. V lost 6 bases and J 6 bases, leaving 14 bases between the germline ends. CDR3 sequence: CASRWSEDAGELFF. The CDR3 DNA reads TGTGCCAGCAGGTGGAGTGAGGACGCCGGGGAGCTGTTTTTT.

The genes are TRBV15 and TRBJ2-7; D is undetermined. Per germline, CDR1 LNHNV and CDR2 YYDKDF (reference sequence). This CDR3 is built from 13 residues. Trimming pared 0 bases from V and 3 bases from J, leaving 6 bases between. CDR3 amino acids: CATSRDYNYEQYF. In nucleotides, the CDR3 is TGTGCCACCAGCAGAGATTACAACTACGAGCAGTACTTC.

This clone came up once. This chain uses TRBV27 with TRBJ2-2; 8 bases are shared with TRBD2. Germline assignment: CDR1 MNHEY and CDR2 SMNVEV (reference sequence). This CDR3 has 17 residues. J was trimmed by 4 bases and V by 5 bases; bases with no gene match: 12. The CDR3 protein is CASSPRTSPSITGELFF. The CDR3 nucleotides read TGTGCCAGCAGTCCCCGGACTAGCCCTTCAATCACCGGGGAGCTGTTTTTT.

This clone is categorized as medium-sized. The chain carries TRBV6-5 and TRBJ1-1, with D possibly being TRBD1 (5 bases). The CDR3 spans 16 residues. Trimming removed 1 base from V and 1 base from J, with 13 bases in between. Germline assignment: CDR1 MNHEY and CDR2 SVGAGI. This chain's CDR3 is CASSYYMGRRNTEAFF. The CDR3 nucleotides read TGTGCCAGCAGTTACTATATGGGACGAAGGAACACTGAAGCTTTCTTT.

The rearrangement links TRBV15 to TRBJ1-1; 7 bases map to TRBD1. This CDR3 comprises 14 residues. CDR1 is LNHNV, CDR2 YYDKDF, per germline (reference sequence). V lost 5 bases and J lost 1; bases outside the gene matches: 4. CDR3 nucleotides: TGTGCCACCAGCGGCCGGGACAGGAACACTGAAGCTTTCTTT. This codes for CATSGRDRNTEAFF.

This sequence joins TRBV4-3 and TRBJ2-3, with D perhaps matching TRBD1 (6 bases). The CDR3 sequence is 16 residues long. Germline loops: CDR1 LGHNA, CDR2 YSLEER. V was trimmed by 1 base and J by 2 bases, leaving 13 bases between them. The CDR3 DNA reads TGCGCCAGCAGCCAAGGCCGGGACACGAACACAGATACGCAGTATTTT. The encoded protein is CASSQGRDTNTDTQYF.

This clone has only one observation. This chain uses TRBV2 with TRBJ2-1, with no clear D. The CDR3 loop spans 14 amino acids. Germline V CDR1 and CDR2: SNHLY, FYNNEI. V shed 6 bases and J shed 0 bases, with 9 bases lying between them. The CDR3 loop reads CASSIMSSYNEQFF. CDR3 DNA: TGTGCCAGCAGCATTATGAGCTCCTACAATGAGCAGTTCTTC.

The chain employs TRBV19 and TRBJ1-1; D remains ambiguous. V shed 5 bases and J shed 4 bases, with 11 bases lying between them. The CDR3 is 13 residues long. Germline CDR1 LNHDA, CDR2 SQIVND (reference sequence). DNA for the CDR3: TGTGCCAGTAGTGCGAAAAGTGGCACTGAAGCTTTCTTT. This codes for CASSAKSGTEAFF.

This clone was seen only once. This chain uses TRBV20-1 with TRBJ2-7; D is unclear. V dropped 3 bases and J dropped 4 bases, with 4 bases sitting between them. This CDR3 contains 10 residues. The germline V gene encodes CDR1 DFQATT and CDR2 SNEGSKA (reference sequence). Written as DNA, the CDR3 is TGCAGTGCTAGCAGTTACGAGCAGTACTTC. Protein: CSASSYEQYF.

The gene calls are TRBV2 and TRBJ2-7, with TRBD1 matching 10 bases. The germline CDR1 and CDR2 sequences are SNHLY and FYNNEI. The CDR3 consists of 14 residues. V lost 7 bases and J lost 4; bases outside the gene matches: 7. CDR3 sequence reads: CASKPGTGAYEQYF. CDR3 nucleotides: TGTGCCAGCAAACCCGGGACAGGGGCATACGAGCAGTACTTC.

This chain connects TRBV30 to TRBJ2-7; maybe TRBD2 (6 bases). V was shortened by 7 bases and J by 3 bases, with 10 bases between the two germline ends. CDR1 and CDR2 from the germline V gene are GTSNPN and SVGIG (reference sequence). CDR3 length equals 11 residues. CDR3 coding DNA: TGTGCCTCCGGAGGGCACTACGAGCAGTACTTC. Protein product: CASGGHYEQYF.

The chain recombines TRBV9 with TRBJ2-2; no firm D call. The CDR3 spans 11 residues. CDR1 is SGDLS and CDR2 is YYNGEE in the germline V gene. The V and J ends lost 3 bases and 5 bases respectively, with 2 bases between them. CDR3 coding DNA: TGTGCCAGCAGCGGGACCGGGGAGCTGTTTTTT. This sequence encodes CASSGTGELFF.

The chain joins TRBV7-9 to TRBJ1-4, with D possibly matching TRBD1 (5 bases). The V end lost 1 base, the J end lost 8 bases, and 14 bases lay between the germline ends. Germline CDR1 is SEHNR and CDR2 is FQNEAQ (reference sequence). This CDR3 spans 15 amino acids. CDR3 bases: TGTGCCAGCAGCTTAGGGCGGGGCTACCTCGAAAAACTGTTTTTT. Protein sequence: CASSLGRGYLEKLFF. Variable domain in full (rest from reference TRBV7-9 and TRBJ1-4): DTGVSQNPRHKITKRGQNVTFRCDPISEHNRLYWYRQTLGQGPEFLTYFQNEAQLEKSRLLSDRFSAERPKGSFSTLEIQRTEQGDSAMYLCASSLGRGYLEKLFFGSGTQLSVL.

This clone came up a few times. The chain recombines TRBV19 with TRBJ2-1, with unresolved D. The CDR3 covers 13 residues. V was shortened by 5 bases and J by 6 bases, with 11 bases between the two germline ends. Germline V gene data show CDR1 as LNHDA and CDR2 as SQIVND (reference sequence). The CDR3 loop is CASSPGPGNEQFF. As DNA, the CDR3 is TGTGCCAGTAGTCCAGGACCGGGCAATGAGCAGTTCTTC. The variable domain in full, completed from reference TRBV19 and TRBJ2-1, reads DGGITQSPKYLFRKEGQNVTLSCEQNLNHDAMYWYRQDPGQGLRLIYYSQIVNDFQKGDIAEGYSVSREKKESFPLTVTSAQKNPTAFYLCASSPGPGNEQFFGPGTRLTVL.

The chain links TRBV5-1 to TRBJ1-3, with a weak D call TRBD1 (6 bases). Germline-derived CDR1 and CDR2 are SGHRS and YFSETQ. Between the trimmed V and J ends, which lost 0 bases and 0 bases, there was a span of 10 bases. This CDR3 spans 16 amino acids. DNA of the CDR3: TGCGCCAGCAGCTTGGTTACGGGGGCCTCTGGAAACACCATATATTTT. Translated: CASSLVTGASGNTIYF.

This sequence joins TRBV11-2 and TRBJ1-3; D is uncertain. CDR1 is SGHAT and CDR2 is FQNNGV in the germline V gene. The CDR3 spans 14 residues. The ends were cut back, 5 bases at V and 2 bases at J, with 10 bases in the middle. The CDR3 sequence: CASSPNFAGNTIYF. The CDR3 DNA is TGTGCCAGCAGCCCCAACTTTGCTGGAAACACCATATATTTT.

This chain uses TRBV5-6 with TRBJ2-5; TRBD2 aligns across 7 bases. J was trimmed by 5 bases and V by 3 bases; bases with no gene match: 10. The CDR3 consists of 15 residues. Germline values: CDR1 SGHDT, CDR2 YYEEEE. The CDR3 DNA reads TGTGCCAGCAGCTGGGGAGGGAGGGTCGAGGAGACCCAGTACTTC. As protein: CASSWGGRVEETQYF.